This T cell receptor beta chain was sequenced for a study of Graves' ophthalmopathy and Graves' hyperthyroidism (dated by TCRdb to about 2018). About the full investigation: Peripheral blood was collected before any treatment was given, at the time of initial diagnosis. For independent validation, a separate cohort was made up of some 19 hyperthyroidism patients plus 17 patients who later progressed from hyperthyroidism to ophthalmopathy. In about six hyperthyroidism patients, the T-cell repertoire of thyroid tissue was compared with the T-cell repertoire of blood. The roughly 100 discovery patients were randomly divided into training and test sets at a 7:3 ratio. To explore V-J signatures that separate ophthalmopathy from hyperthyroidism, a discovery set of 95 to 100 patients was enrolled, consisting of 40 to 45 with ophthalmopathy and 55 to 65 with stable hyperthyroidism. In total, some 140 blood samples were TCR-sequenced: roughly 45 ophthalmopathy, some 72 hyperthyroidism and about 17 hyperthyroidism-to-ophthalmopathy patients. Once sampling was done, hyperthyroidism patients were given methimazole at a starting dose of 30 mg daily, while ophthalmopathy patients were given high-dose intravenous methylprednisolone. The study used signatures of the TCR beta repertoire to tell Graves' ophthalmopathy apart from Graves' hyperthyroidism and to predict which patients would progress to ophthalmopathy.

Study-wide conclusions, independent of this receptor: In validation, the model predicted ophthalmopathy progression with about 71% sensitivity and approximately 75% specificity; roughly eleven predicted patients were CT-confirmed with GO in a median of approximately 6.5 months. Most expanded thyroid clonotypes with a frequency above 0.001 also appeared in blood, which suggests that blood repertoires may reflect the immune response in the thyroid. Sample size was not predetermined statistically, and investigators were not blinded to group allocation. The 13-signature model separated ophthalmopathy from stable hyperthyroidism with approximately 90% sensitivity and less than 83% specificity in cross-validation, and 80%/75% in the test set.

Ophthalmopathy patients were characterized by moderately to severely active disease, a Clinical Activity Score of at least 3, a NOSPECS grade of at least 4, and a disease duration under 3 months. Patients were excluded if they had other autoimmune diseases, uncontrolled infections, pregnancy or lactation. Clinical symptoms, serum thyroxine, TRAb, thyroid ultrasound and orbital computed tomography formed the basis of the diagnosis. Using Ficoll-Paque density gradient centrifugation, PBMCs were isolated from about 10 ml of fresh peripheral blood. Total RNA was extracted with Trizol reagent and quality-checked on an Agilent 2100 Bioanalyzer. This clonotype was observed many times. Its antigen remains undetermined. No quality values exist for individual bases; no much larger clone is one base distant. For repertoire sequencing, TCR beta CDR3 regions were amplified from RNA transcripts. The first round was an RT-PCR using HTBI primers with the Qiagen OneStep RT-PCR kit, and this first round was followed by a second-round multiplex PCR, then size selection and purification. Sequencing of the libraries was carried out on an Illumina HiSeq2000 in paired-end mode with 100 bp reads. In the authors' own workflow: SOAPnuke was used to process the reads, removing any read that contained adapters or uncalled bases, had a mean Phred below 15, or lacked an exact match to the constant primer or identifier. COPE v1.2.5 was used to merge the high-quality paired reads. Each unique nucleotide sequence was treated as a clonotype, and MiTCR v1.1 was used to align the clonotypes to the IMGT TRB V, D and J references. Only V-J combinations with frequency above 0.0001 were analysed, covering approximately 99% of repertoires. A TCR clonal expansion and chaos score per V-J combination was defined as the ratio of F50 clonal expansion to chaos observed in the TCRdist matrix. Welch's t-statistics and random forest were used to reduce features to about 13 V-J combinations, which were fed into a naive Bayes classifier. Thyroid-blood repertoire similarity was quantified with the Morisita-Horn index. Clones were called with MiXCR by TCRdb after fastp trimmed the public reads at Q25, and only in-frame beta chains were retained. Each CDR3 protein appears once, grouped with its most common genes and DNA. TCRdb, not the original authors, processed these V and J calls. A total of approximately 460,000 distinct CDR3 sequences appear in this sample, around 15% of them only once. The ten largest clones add up to over 8% of the sample.

The receptor was isolated from a woman aged 25-40 years with Graves' ophthalmopathy. Donor details come from another sample of the same person, matched by shared clones. The source material was blood.

The DNA sequence is as follows: TGTGCCAGCAGCAAGGGACCAGCGAACACCGGGGAGCTGTTTTTT. It translates as CASSKGPANTGELFF. In this chain, TRBV7-2 is recombined with TRBJ2-2; the D gene is perhaps TRBD1 or TRBD2, each of them matching over 5 bases. CDR1 and CDR2, looked up from the germline V gene, are SGHTA and FQGNSA. Between the V and J ends, shortened by 5 bases and 0 bases respectively, the junction contains 10 bases. The CDR3 holds 15 amino acids from the cysteine to the phenylalanine. The entry retains the CDR3 DNA only, 45 bases that are in frame from base 1.